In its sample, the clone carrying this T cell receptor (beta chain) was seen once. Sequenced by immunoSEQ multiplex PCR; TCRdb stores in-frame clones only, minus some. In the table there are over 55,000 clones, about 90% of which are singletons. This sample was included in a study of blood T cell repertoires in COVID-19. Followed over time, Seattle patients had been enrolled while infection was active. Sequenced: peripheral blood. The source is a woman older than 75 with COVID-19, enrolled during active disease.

The CDR3 DNA is TGCGCCAGCAGCTTGGCTGTGGGGCCGGATACGCAGTATTTT. Amino acids: CASSLAVGPDTQYF. This chain connects TRBV5-1 to TRBJ2-3, with D perhaps matching TRBD1 (5 bases). Germline loops: CDR1 SGHRS, CDR2 YFSETQ. The CDR3 runs to 14 residues. V was clipped by 0 bases and J by 6 bases, with 11 bases between them. The full variable domain, in which reference TRBV5-1 and TRBJ2-3 provide the parts outside the CDR3, is KAGVTQTPRYLIKTRGQQVTLSCSPISGHRSVSWYQQTPGQGLQFLFEYFSETQRNKGNFPGRFSGRQFSNSRSEMNVSTLELGDSALYLCASSLAVGPDTQYFGPGTRLTVL.